This is a list of T cell receptor beta chains from one sample in a study of T cell responses to AZD1222 COVID-19 vaccine. Repertoires were generated with immunoSEQ multiplex PCR, while TCRdb's copy carries only in-frame clones and drops some. This table holds over 100,000 clones, around 89% found once. Specimen: peripheral blood, collected on day 0 of AZD1222 vaccination. The origin of the receptors is an adult in good health. CDR3s include the opening cysteine and the closing phenylalanine or tryptophan. The D gene is left open where the match is weak. Size values are once, few and many counts, or a class for expanded clones, and some rows have none.

V gene	clone size	J gene	D gene	CDR3 DNA	CDR3 protein
TRBV24-1	.	TRBJ2-7	.	TGTGCCACCAGTGATCATCAGGACTCGGGCCACGGGGAGCAGTACTTC	CATSDHQDSGHGEQYF
TRBV12-5	.	TRBJ1-4	.	TGTGCTAGTGGTTTTATTACCCACAGGGTTGAAGAAAAACTGTTTTTT	CASGFITHRVEEKLFF
TRBV5-4	.	TRBJ1-3	.	TGTGCCAGCAGCCTCGGCGGAATCTCTGGAAACACCATATATTTT	CASSLGGISGNTIYF
TRBV9	.	TRBJ2-1	.	TGTGCCAGCAGCGTAGGGGGGTCGAGCTCCTACAATGAGCAGTTCTTC	CASSVGGSSSYNEQFF
TRBV7-6	.	TRBJ2-7	TRBD1	TGTGCCAGCAGCCTAAGGACAGGAGCTTCCTTCTACGAGCAGTACTTC	CASSLRTGASFYEQYF
TRBV7-2	.	TRBJ2-4	.	TGTGCCAGCAGCTCCCCACCCATCCGGCAGTCGGACATTCAGTACTTC	CASSSPPIRQSDIQYF
TRBV4-1	.	TRBJ1-1	.	TGCGCCAGCAGCCGAGCAGGCCTGAACACTGAAGCTTTCTTT	CASSRAGLNTEAFF
TRBV27	.	TRBJ1-1	.	TGTGCCAGCAGTTTAGTGGGGGAGACCCACACTGAAGCTTTCTTT	CASSLVGETHTEAFF
TRBV19	.	TRBJ2-2	.	TGTGCCAGTAGCCCCGTCGGCGTCGGGGAGCTGTTTTTT	CASSPVGVGELFF
TRBV5-6	.	TRBJ1-2	TRBD1	TGTGCCAGCAGCCAGGGGACAGGGAACTATGGCTACACCTTC	CASSQGTGNYGYTF
TRBV7-8	.	TRBJ1-1	.	TGTGCCAGCAGCCCCCTCGGGAGTACTGAAGCTTTCTTT	CASSPLGSTEAFF
TRBV2	.	TRBJ2-1	.	TGTGCCAGCAGTGAAATGCTGGGGGGGCCATTCCGCTCCTACAATGAGCAGTTCTTC	CASSEMLGGPFRSYNEQFF
TRBV7-9	few	TRBJ2-2	TRBD1	TGTGCCAGCAGCCCCGGGACAGCCCCGGGCGGGGAGCTGTTTTTT	CASSPGTAPGGELFF
TRBV20-1	.	TRBJ1-2	.	TGCAGTGCTTCGCGGGATGGCTACACCTTC	CSASRDGYTF
TRBV6-5	.	TRBJ1-2	.	TGTGCCAGCAGTTACTCGAACAGTAACTATGGCTACACCTTC	CASSYSNSNYGYTF
TRBV6-5	.	TRBJ2-7	.	TGTTCTGTGGGGGGGCCTTCCTACGAGCAGTACTTC	CSVGGPSYEQYF
TRBV11-2	.	TRBJ2-3	.	TGTGCCAGCAGCCTCCAGGGTGAAGAGACGCAGTATTTT	CASSLQGEETQYF
TRBV18	.	TRBJ2-7	.	TGTGCCAGCTCACTAAACCCCCCCGGGGACGAGCAGTACTTC	CASSLNPPGDEQYF
TRBV6-5	.	TRBJ2-7	.	TGTGCCAGCACCGTCACACAAAGCTCCTACGAGCAGTACTTC	CASTVTQSSYEQYF
TRBV14	.	TRBJ2-5	.	TGTGCCAGCAGCCCACGGAGTGTATTGGAGACCCAGTACTTC	CASSPRSVLETQYF
TRBV7-9	.	TRBJ1-1	TRBD1	TGTGCCAGCAGGGGTAGGGGGCCTCCTCCCTTAATGAACACTGAAGCTTTCTTT	CASRGRGPPPLMNTEAFF
TRBV3-1/TRBV3-2	.	TRBJ2-3	.	TGTGCCAGCAGCCAAGAGGGTCCAGGGGCGCGCACAGATACGCAGTATTTT	CASSQEGPGARTDTQYF